The clone carrying this T cell receptor (beta chain) was seen a handful of times. Its antigen is not known. A second PCR, run for about 7 to 12 cycles, used a sample-barcoded 5' primer plus a J-beta primer mix. Each CDR3 protein gets one entry after TCRdb re-called the 5' RACE reads with MiXCR. The sample has under 700,000 distinct CDR3 sequences, less than 25% seen once. The data are from a study of blood T cells in healthy people across ages. Overall study findings and caveats: With naive T cell percentage, TCR beta diversity showed a strong correlation. PBMCs were not sorted, which prevented a conclusive comparison of naive versus antigen-experienced cells.

These data also featured in a second study, about T cells of mothers and their children. That paper states: Nine systemically healthy Caucasian donors: three mothers, six children. At about 1.5 ug per 15 ul, all of the extracted RNA went into cDNA synthesis.

This TCR was recovered from a boy aged 5-17 years in good health. The sequencing input was blood.

The DNA of the CDR3 is TGTGCCACCAGTGATTACCAAATAGGCAGGTTAACGGACCCACCTCACTATGGCTACACCTTC. Its protein is CATSDYQIGRLTDPPHYGYTF. V usage is TRBV24-1 and J usage is TRBJ1-2; no clear D gene. The length of the CDR3 is 21 residues. V shed 2 bases and J shed 3 bases, with 30 bases lying between them. The germline V gene encodes CDR1 KGHDR and CDR2 SFDVKD.